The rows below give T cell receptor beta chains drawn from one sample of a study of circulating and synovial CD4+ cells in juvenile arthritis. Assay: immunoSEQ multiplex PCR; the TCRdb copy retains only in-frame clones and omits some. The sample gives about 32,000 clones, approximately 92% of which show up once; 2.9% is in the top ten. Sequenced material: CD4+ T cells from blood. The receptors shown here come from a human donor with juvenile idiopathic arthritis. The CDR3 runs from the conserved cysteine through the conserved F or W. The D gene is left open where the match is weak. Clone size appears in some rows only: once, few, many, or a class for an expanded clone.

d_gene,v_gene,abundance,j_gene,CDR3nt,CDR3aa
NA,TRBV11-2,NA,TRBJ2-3,TGTGCCAGCAGCTTAGGGCCCCGGGTCGGCCCCACAGATACGCAGTATTTT,CASSLGPRVGPTDTQYF
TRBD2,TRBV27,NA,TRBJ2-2,TGTGCCAGCAGTTTCTTAGCGGGATCCACCGGGGAGCTGTTTTTT,CASSFLAGSTGELFF
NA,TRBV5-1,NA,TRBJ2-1,TGCGCCAGCAGCTTAAGGAGGGACCCCTACAATGAGCAGTTCTTC,CASSLRRDPYNEQFF
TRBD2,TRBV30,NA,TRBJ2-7,TGTGCCTGGAGTTCCCGGGGGGTCCACGAGCAGTACTTC,CAWSSRGVHEQYF
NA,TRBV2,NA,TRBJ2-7,TGTGCCAGCAGCAAGGACTACTCCTACGAGCAGTACTTC,CASSKDYSYEQYF
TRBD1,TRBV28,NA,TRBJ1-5,TGTGCCAGCACAATGACAGGGGGAAATCAGCCCCAGCATTTT,CASTMTGGNQPQHF
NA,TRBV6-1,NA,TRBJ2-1,TGTGCCAGCAGTGTTCGATCAGGGGTCAATGAGCAGTTCTTC,CASSVRSGVNEQFF
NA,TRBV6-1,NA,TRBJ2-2,TGTGCCAGCCAGGGTGGGAACACCGGGGAGCTGTTTTTT,CASQGGNTGELFF
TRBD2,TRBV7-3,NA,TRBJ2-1,TGTGCCAGCAGCTCGACTAGCGGGAGGCCCTTTGAGCAGTTCTTC,CASSSTSGRPFEQFF
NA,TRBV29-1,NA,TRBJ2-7,TGCAGCGCAACCTGGACGGGAACCTACGAGCAGTACTTC,CSATWTGTYEQYF
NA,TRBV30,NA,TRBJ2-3,TGTGCCTGGAGTGTCAGGGGAGGGCTCGCAGATACGCAGTATTTT,CAWSVRGGLADTQYF
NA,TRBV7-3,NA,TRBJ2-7,TGTGCCAGCAGCTTAAGATCAGACTGGTCCTACGAGCAGTACTTC,CASSLRSDWSYEQYF
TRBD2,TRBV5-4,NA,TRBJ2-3,TGTGCCAGCAGCCTGCGACTAGCGGGCACAGATACGCAGTATTTT,CASSLRLAGTDTQYF
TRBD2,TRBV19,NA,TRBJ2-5,TGTGCCACCGGGACTAGCGGGAGGGAGACCCAGTACTTC,CATGTSGRETQYF
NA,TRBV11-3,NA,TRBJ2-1,TGTGCCAGCAGCATAGGGCTAGAATCTACCTACAATGAGCAGTTCTTC,CASSIGLESTYNEQFF
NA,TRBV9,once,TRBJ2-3,TGTGCCAGCAGCGTAGGGGGGGGGCAGGGCACAGATACGCAGTATTTT,CASSVGGGQGTDTQYF
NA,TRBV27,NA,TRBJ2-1,TGTGCCAGCGAGGGATACAATGAGCAGTTCTTC,CASEGYNEQFF
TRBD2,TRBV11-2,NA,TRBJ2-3,TGTGCCAGCAGTCTAGCGGGAGGGCCTGCAGATACGCAGTATTTT,CASSLAGGPADTQYF
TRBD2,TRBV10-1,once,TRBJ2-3,TGCGCCAGCAGCGCATTAGCGGGAGGGAGGACAGATACGCAGTATTTT,CASSALAGGRTDTQYF
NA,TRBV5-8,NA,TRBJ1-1,TGTGCCAGCAGCTTGAGAGCAAACACTGAAGCTTTCTTT,CASSLRANTEAFF
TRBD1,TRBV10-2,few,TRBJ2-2,TGCGCCAGCAGACCCATGACAGGGACCGGGGAGCTGTTTTTT,CASRPMTGTGELFF
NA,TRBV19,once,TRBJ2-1,TGTGCCAGTAGTCCCCGGCAGGTTAGCTCCTACAATGAGCAGTTCTTC,CASSPRQVSSYNEQFF